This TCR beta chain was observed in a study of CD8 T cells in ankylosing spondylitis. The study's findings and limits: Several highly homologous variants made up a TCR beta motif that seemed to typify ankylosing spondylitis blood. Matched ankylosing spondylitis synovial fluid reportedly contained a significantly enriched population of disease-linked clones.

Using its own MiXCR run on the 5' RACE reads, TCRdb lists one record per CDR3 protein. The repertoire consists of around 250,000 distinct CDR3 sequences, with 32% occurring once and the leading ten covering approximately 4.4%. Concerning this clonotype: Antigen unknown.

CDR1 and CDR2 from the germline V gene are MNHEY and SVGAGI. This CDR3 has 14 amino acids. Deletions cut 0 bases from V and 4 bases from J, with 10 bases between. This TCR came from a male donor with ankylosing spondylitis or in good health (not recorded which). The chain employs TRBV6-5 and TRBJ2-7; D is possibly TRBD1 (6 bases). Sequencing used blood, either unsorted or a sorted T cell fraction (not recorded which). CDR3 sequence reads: CASSYSNRVYEQYF. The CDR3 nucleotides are TGTGCCAGCAGTTACTCGAACAGGGTTTACGAGCAGTACTTC.